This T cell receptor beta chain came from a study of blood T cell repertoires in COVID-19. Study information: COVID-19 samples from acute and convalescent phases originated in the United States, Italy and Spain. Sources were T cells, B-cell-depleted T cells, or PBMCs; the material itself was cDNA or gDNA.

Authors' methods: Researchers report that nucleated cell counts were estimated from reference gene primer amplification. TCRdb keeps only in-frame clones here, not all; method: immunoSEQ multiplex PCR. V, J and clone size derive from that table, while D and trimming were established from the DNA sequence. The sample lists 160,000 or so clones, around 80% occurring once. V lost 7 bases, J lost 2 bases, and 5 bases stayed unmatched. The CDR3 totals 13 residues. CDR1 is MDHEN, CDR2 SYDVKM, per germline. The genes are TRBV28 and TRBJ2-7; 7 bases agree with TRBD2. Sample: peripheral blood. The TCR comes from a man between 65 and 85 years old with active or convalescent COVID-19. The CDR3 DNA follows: TGTGCCAGCACTTACGGACTAGCCTACGAGCAGTACTTC. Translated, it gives CASTYGLAYEQYF. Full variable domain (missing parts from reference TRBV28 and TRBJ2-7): DVKVTQSSRYLVKRTGEKVFLECVQDMDHENMFWYRQDPGLGLRLIYFSYDVKMKEKGDIPEGYSVSREKKERFSLILESASTNQTSMYLCASTYGLAYEQYFGPGTRLTVT.